These 9 T cell receptor beta chains originate from one sample sequenced in a study of CD8+ T cells in alopecia areata. Treatment given: oral pan-JAK inhibitor, 5-10 mg twice daily. Investigators isolated RNA and reverse transcribed it into cDNA to act as the sequencing template. Profiling relied on immunoSEQ multiplex PCR, and the TCRdb table lists in-frame clones only, not all of them. The sample shows 200,000 to 250,000 clones, roughly two fifths of them seen only once. Sample: CD4+ T cells sorted from blood, taken at approximately week 30, from a patient treated with tofacitinib. All receptors come from a human donor with alopecia areata.

This clone was recorded a few times. CDR3 nucleotide sequence: TGTGCCAGCCGTAACAGTTGGGGCTCGACAGATACGCAGTATTTT. Protein sequence: CASRNSWGSTDTQYF. The chain combines TRBV18 with TRBJ2-3; D is possibly TRBD1 (5 bases). The CDR3 sequence is 15 residues long. V dropped 8 bases and J dropped 3 bases, with 18 bases sitting between them. Germline V gene data show CDR1 as KGHSH and CDR2 as LQKENI.

This clone was found a few times. The chain carries TRBV30 and TRBJ1-2; the match to TRBD1 covers 7 bases. Germline-derived CDR1 and CDR2 are GTSNPN and SVGIG (reference sequence). After removal of 0 bases from V and 7 bases from J, the junction contained 2 bases not matched to a gene. The CDR3 totals 12 residues. The CDR3 spells CAWSVRQGGYTF. CDR3 nucleotide sequence: TGTGCCTGGAGTGTACGACAGGGTGGCTACACCTTC.

In this sample, this clone turned up many times. V usage is TRBV11-1 and J usage is TRBJ2-3; TRBD2 agrees at 8 bases. The germline CDR1 and CDR2 sequences are SGHAT and FQDESV (reference sequence). CDR3 length: 15 residues. Trimming cost V 4 bases and J 2 bases; bases outside gene matches: 5. This chain's CDR3 is CASSSSGGVTDTQYF. The CDR3 DNA follows: TGTGCCAGCAGCTCCTCGGGAGGGGTCACAGATACGCAGTATTTT.

This chain uses TRBV20-1 with TRBJ1-2; TRBD1 is a possible D gene (5 bases). The CDR3 spans 11 residues. Trimming took off 8 bases at V and 8 bases at J, with 15 bases between the two ends. The V gene's germline CDR1 is DFQATT and CDR2 SNEGSKA (reference sequence). CDR3 DNA sequence: TGCAGTAAAGACAGTCCCCTGGGCTACACCTTC. Translating gives CSKDSPLGYTF.

This clone has just one count. The CDR3 region is CASSPSLSGADEQFF. The CDR3 DNA reads as TGCGCCAGCAGCCCCAGTCTTTCGGGAGCCGACGAGCAGTTCTTC. The genes are TRBV4-1 and TRBJ2-1, with a weak D call TRBD2 (6 bases). Per the germline V gene, CDR1 is MGHRA and CDR2 is YSYEKL. The V gene lost 4 bases and the J gene lost 10 bases, with 20 bases spanning the gap. This CDR3 has 15 amino acids.

This clone was seen a handful of times. CDR3: CASSPQDRVGEKLFF. The CDR3 nucleotides are TGTGCCAGCAGCCCGCAGGACAGGGTTGGCGAAAAACTGTTTTTT. The chain employs TRBV6-5 and TRBJ1-4, with 8 nucleotides matching TRBD1. The CDR3 totals 15 residues. J was trimmed by 8 bases and V by 6 bases; bases with no gene match: 11. The germline CDR1 and CDR2 sequences are MNHEY and SVGAGI.

The rearrangement links TRBV5-6 to TRBJ1-2, with a tentative D call TRBD1 (6 bases). The germline V and J ends were trimmed by 2 bases and 3 bases, with 20 bases remaining between them. The CDR3 is 17 amino acids. CDR1 and CDR2 (germline): SGHDT, YYEEEE. CDR3 DNA sequence: TGTGCCAGCAGCTTTCCCGGCTCGGGACACAGAGACTATGGCTACACCTTC. As protein: CASSFPGSGHRDYGYTF.

There are a few counts of this clone. This chain uses TRBV9 with TRBJ2-2; D ambiguous. V gave up 0 bases and J gave up 0 bases, with 6 bases separating them. The CDR3 has 15 residues. Germline V gene lookup returns CDR1 SGDLS and CDR2 YYNGEE. CDR3 loop: CASSVVGSNTGELFF. Written as DNA, the CDR3 is TGTGCCAGCAGCGTAGTCGGGTCGAACACCGGGGAGCTGTTTTTT. The entire variable domain, with the rest obtained from reference TRBV9 and TRBJ2-2, is as follows: DSGVTQTPKHLITATGQRVTLRCSPRSGDLSVYWYQQSLDQGLQFLIQYYNGEERAKGNILERFSAQQFPDLHSELNLSSLELGDSALYFCASSVVGSNTGELFFGEGSRLTVL.

With respect to this clone: The sample has other DNA sequences that encode this CDR3 too. The genes are TRBV30 and TRBJ2-7; D call uncertain. CDR3 length: 14 residues. Germline loops: CDR1 GTSNPN, CDR2 SVGIG (reference sequence). The V end lost 0 bases, the J end lost 2 bases, and 11 bases lay between the germline ends. This chain's CDR3 is CAWSVPGPPYEQYF. DNA of the CDR3: TGTGCCTGGAGTGTACCAGGTCCCCCCTACGAGCAGTACTTC.